The 32 T cell receptor beta chains below all came from one sample that was sequenced in a study of T cell responses to AZD1222 COVID-19 vaccine. TCRdb's copy holds only in-frame clones and misses some; the assay was immunoSEQ multiplex PCR. The sample lists around 160,000 clones, around four fifths occurring once. The sequences come from peripheral blood, collected on day 0 of MenACWY control vaccination. The origin of the receptors is an adult in good health.

The CDR3 DNA reads TGCGCCAGCAGCTCCAGACTAGCGGGGGGGCTCAGCACCGGGGAGCTGTTTTTT. Translated: CASSSRLAGGLSTGELFF. J is TRBJ2-2 and V is TRBV5-1; TRBD2 matches 14 bases. V dropped 3 bases and J dropped 4; count of bases not matched to a gene: 8. Germline assignment: CDR1 SGHRS and CDR2 YFSETQ. The CDR3 has 18 amino acids.

The rearrangement links TRBV25-1 to TRBJ2-7; D may be TRBD2 (5 bases). Germline V lookup: CDR1 MGHDK, CDR2 SYGVNS. Trimming took 10 bases from V and 6 from J, leaving 22 bases between them. This CDR3 spans 14 amino acids. CDR3 DNA sequence: TGTGCCACTAAAGAGGGTTCGCCGCCGTTCGAGCAGTACTTC. It encodes CATKEGSPPFEQYF.

The rearrangement links TRBV6-5 to TRBJ2-7; D is unresolved. The V end was cut by 8 bases, the J end by 6 bases, with 17 bases between. The CDR3 is 13 amino acids. CDR1 is MNHEY, CDR2 SVGAGI, per germline. For the CDR3, the DNA is TGTGCCAGCCGGCACGAAGGGATGGGCGAGCAGTACTTC. It translates to CASRHEGMGEQYF.

This sequence joins TRBV7-2 and TRBJ2-3; D ambiguous. This CDR3 is built from 14 residues. V shed 7 bases and J shed 5 bases, with 16 bases lying between them. From germline, CDR1 is SGHTA and CDR2 FQGNSA. CDR3 residues: CASTLGRGQDTQYF. The CDR3 nucleotides are TGTGCCAGCACCCTCGGACGAGGTCAAGATACGCAGTATTTT.

This sequence joins TRBV5-1 and TRBJ1-1, with D possibly being TRBD1 (6 bases). V lost 0 bases, J lost 4 bases, and 13 bases lay in between. Germline V gene lookup returns CDR1 SGHRS and CDR2 YFSETQ. The CDR3 loop spans 15 amino acids. This chain's CDR3 is CASSLGWQGPTEAFF. As DNA, the CDR3 is TGCGCCAGCAGCTTGGGGTGGCAGGGGCCCACTGAAGCTTTCTTT.

The chain recombines TRBV6-4 with TRBJ2-3, with a possible D match to TRBD2 (7 bases). This CDR3 comprises 15 residues. Trimming left V 3 bases short and J 3 bases short, with 13 bases between. CDR1 and CDR2 (germline): MRHNA, SNTAGT. The CDR3 DNA reads as TGTGCCAGCAGTGAGTCGGGGGGCGGGACAGATACGCAGTATTTT. Residues: CASSESGGGTDTQYF.

This clone was seen only once. The chain has TRBV9 and TRBJ1-2; D is possibly TRBD1 (5 bases). The V gene's germline CDR1 is SGDLS and CDR2 YYNGEE. Trimming took 0 bases from V and 8 from J, leaving 8 bases between them. This CDR3 region has 12 residues. The CDR3 loop is CASSVEGWGYTF. DNA for the CDR3: TGTGCCAGCAGCGTAGAGGGGTGGGGCTACACCTTC.

J is TRBJ2-3 and V is TRBV9; D remains unclear. Trimming cost V 4 bases and J 2 bases, with 2 bases left between them. Germline V gene data show CDR1 as SGDLS and CDR2 as YYNGEE. The CDR3 runs to 11 residues. The CDR3 nucleotides read TGTGCCAGCAGCCTCACAGATACGCAGTATTTT. This sequence encodes CASSLTDTQYF.

V gene TRBV6-2 or TRBV6-3 combines with J gene TRBJ2-2; tentatively, D is TRBD1 (6 bases). This CDR3 comprises 15 residues. The germline V gene has CDR1 MNHEY and CDR2 SVGEGT. Deletions cut 4 bases from V and 0 bases from J, with 9 bases between. As DNA, the CDR3 is TGTGCCAGCAGTTTGGGGGCGGCGAACACCGGGGAGCTGTTTTTT. Translated: CASSLGAANTGELFF.

The chain joins TRBV18 to TRBJ1-4; D is ambiguous. The germline gives CDR1 KGHSH, CDR2 LQKENI. The CDR3 runs to 13 residues. The ends were cut back, 5 bases at V and 8 bases at J, with 12 bases in the middle. The CDR3 loop is CASSTGLGEKLFF. The CDR3 DNA is TGTGCCAGCTCAACCGGATTGGGGGAAAAACTGTTTTTT.

This chain joins TRBV2 and TRBJ2-3, with D possibly TRBD2 on 5 matching bases. The V and J ends lost 2 bases and 4 bases respectively, with 10 bases between them. Germline-derived CDR1 and CDR2 are SNHLY and FYNNEI. The CDR3 has 14 amino acids. The CDR3 sequence is CASSERGNPDTQYF. The CDR3 bases are TGTGCCAGCAGTGAAAGAGGGAACCCAGATACGCAGTATTTT.

The chain recombines TRBV9 with TRBJ1-5; TRBD1 might be the D (5 bases). The CDR3 covers 15 residues. The V end lost 0 bases, the J end lost 0 bases, and 7 bases lay between the germline ends. Looked up from germline, CDR1 is SGDLS and CDR2 is YYNGEE. As DNA, the CDR3 is TGTGCCAGCAGCGTAGGAGGGGATAGCAATCAGCCCCAGCATTTT. Translation: CASSVGGDSNQPQHF.

V is TRBV7-8 and J is TRBJ2-2, with D unclear. In germline, CDR1 is SGHVS, CDR2 FQNEAQ. V was shortened by 1 base and J by 0 bases, with 6 bases between the two germline ends. This CDR3 is 15 amino acids long. CDR3 nucleotide sequence: TGTGCCAGCAGCTTAGGGGTTCCGAACACCGGGGAGCTGTTTTTT. Its translation is CASSLGVPNTGELFF.

The chain is built from TRBV14 and TRBJ2-5; 7 bases match TRBD1. Germline V gives CDR1 SGHDN, CDR2 FVKESK. The CDR3 covers 15 residues. V gave up 3 bases and J gave up 4 bases; unmatched junction bases: 8. The CDR3 protein is CASSQFTGVGETQYF. The CDR3 DNA reads as TGTGCCAGCAGCCAGTTCACAGGGGTCGGAGAGACCCAGTACTTC.

This clone was found a few times. V is TRBV4-1 and J is TRBJ2-3; D call uncertain. V dropped 1 base and J dropped 2 bases, with 1 base sitting between them. The CDR3 extends over 12 amino acids. Germline CDR1 MGHRA, CDR2 YSYEKL. The DNA for the CDR3 is TGCGCCAGCAGCCAAGTCACAGATACGCAGTATTTT. It translates to CASSQVTDTQYF.

The chain joins TRBV28 to TRBJ1-1, with 9 bases identical to TRBD1. V lost 5 bases to trimming and J lost 4 bases; unmatched junction nucleotides: 5. The CDR3 runs 14 residues. CDR1 and CDR2 from the germline V gene are MDHEN and SYDVKM. This CDR3 reads CASSTTGGSTEAFF. Here the CDR3 DNA reads TGTGCCAGCAGTACGACAGGGGGTAGCACTGAAGCTTTCTTT.

Only a few counts were recorded for this clone. The J gene is TRBJ2-1, the V gene TRBV25-1; 10 positions agree with TRBD1. With V trimmed by 3 bases and J by 2 bases, 4 bases remained unmatched. This CDR3 contains 16 residues. Germline V gene lookup returns CDR1 MGHDK and CDR2 SYGVNS. The CDR3 here is CASSETGTGAYNEQFF. CDR3 in DNA: TGTGCCAGCAGTGAGACCGGGACAGGGGCCTACAATGAGCAGTTCTTC.

The chain has TRBV7-2 and TRBJ1-6, with unresolved D. V was shortened by 5 bases and J by 7 bases, with 12 bases between the two germline ends. The CDR3 extends over 14 amino acids. Germline assignment: CDR1 SGHTA and CDR2 FQGNSA. CDR3 residues: CASSLRVTNSPLHF. The DNA of the CDR3 is TGTGCCAGCAGCCTTAGAGTTACAAATTCACCCCTCCACTTT.

V and J are TRBV2 and TRBJ1-6; 9 bases align to TRBD1. There are 15 residues in the CDR3. After removal of 5 bases from V and 7 bases from J, the junction contained 6 bases not matched to a gene. Germline loops: CDR1 SNHLY, CDR2 FYNNEI. CDR3 residues: CASSYRGQENSPLHF. CDR3 sequence (DNA): TGTGCCAGCAGTTACAGGGGGCAGGAGAATTCACCCCTCCACTTT.

The chain uses TRBV25-1 and TRBJ1-1, with TRBD1 as a possible D gene (5 bases). This CDR3 has 11 residues. Looked up from germline, CDR1 is MGHDK and CDR2 is SYGVNS. Deletions cut 7 bases from V and 4 bases from J, with 7 bases between. This CDR3 reads CASNQGTEAFF. The DNA for the CDR3 is TGTGCCAGCAATCAGGGCACTGAAGCTTTCTTT.

This clone turned up a few times. This CDR3 reads CASSSVGNYGYTF. The CDR3 DNA follows: TGTGCCAGCAGCTCCGTAGGGAACTATGGCTACACCTTC. The V call is TRBV5-6, the J call TRBJ1-2, with D unresolved. Trimming removed 3 bases at V and 2 bases at J, with 8 bases between. The CDR3 length is 13 residues. Per the germline V gene, CDR1 is SGHDT and CDR2 is YYEEEE.

CDR3 protein: CASIEWGTSGNEQFF. The CDR3 DNA follows: TGTGCCAGCATCGAGTGGGGGACTAGCGGAAATGAGCAGTTCTTC. The genes are TRBV2 and TRBJ2-1; 11 bases are shared with TRBD2. Trimming at V came to 7 bases and at J to 7 bases, leaving 9 bases not matched to a gene. The CDR3 runs 15 residues. Germline V gene sequence: CDR1 SNHLY, CDR2 FYNNEI. Full variable domain (missing parts from reference TRBV2 and TRBJ2-1): EPEVTQTPSHQVTQMGQEVILRCVPISNHLYFYWYRQILGQKVEFLVSFYNNEISEKSEIFDDQFSVERPDGSNFTLKIRSTKLEDSAMYFCASIEWGTSGNEQFFGPGTRLTVL.

The rearrangement uses TRBV5-1 and TRBJ1-4; D remains unclear. Trimming cost V 2 bases and J 4 bases, with 9 bases left between them. CDR3 length: 14 amino acids. Per germline, CDR1 SGHRS and CDR2 YFSETQ. CDR3 DNA sequence: TGCGCCAGCAGCTTCCGGGGAGTTAATGAAAAACTGTTTTTT. It encodes CASSFRGVNEKLFF.

The chain uses TRBV9 and TRBJ2-3; D remains ambiguous. Germline CDR1 is SGDLS and CDR2 is YYNGEE. The CDR3 length is 15 residues. With 0 bases removed from V and 3 bases from J, the gap between germline ends came to 11 bases. CDR3 sequence reads: CASSVDFGGTDTQYF. In DNA, the CDR3 is TGTGCCAGCAGCGTAGATTTTGGCGGAACAGATACGCAGTATTTT.

In its sample, this clone was seen a few times. Other DNA sequences in this sample translate to the same CDR3. The chain uses TRBV5-1 and TRBJ1-5; 7 positions match TRBD1. The germline V gene encodes CDR1 SGHRS and CDR2 YFSETQ. The CDR3 sequence is 14 residues long. V dropped 0 bases and J dropped 5; count of bases not matched to a gene: 2. The chain's CDR3 is CASSLGQGDQPQHF. CDR3 nucleotides: TGCGCCAGCAGCTTGGGACAGGGTGATCAGCCCCAGCATTTT.

Concerning this clone: The germline gene is not matched at one end of the junction; a read error may be the cause. DNA for the CDR3: TGTGCCAGCAGTTCCGGGACAGGTGACTACAGTGAGCAGTTCTTC. This encodes CASSSGTGDYSEQFF. V gene TRBV28 combines with J gene TRBJ2-1; 8 bases are shared with TRBD1. Per germline, CDR1 MDHEN and CDR2 SYDVKM. The length of the CDR3 is 15 residues. The whole variable domain, filled in from reference TRBV28 and TRBJ2-1, reads DVKVTQSSRYLVKRTGEKVFLECVQDMDHENMFWYRQDPGLGLRLIYFSYDVKMKEKGDIPEGYSVSREKKERFSLILESASTNQTSMYLCASSSGTGDYSEQFFGPGTRLTVL.

V is TRBV4-2 and J is TRBJ2-2, with TRBD1 identical over 7 bases. CDR3 length: 15 amino acids. V shed 5 bases and J 6 bases; nucleotides not matched to a gene: 9. From germline, CDR1 is LGHNA and CDR2 YNFKEQ. In nucleotides, the CDR3 is TGTGCCAGCAGCGAGGCCCAGGGGGTGGCCGGGGAGCTGTTTTTT. This encodes CASSEAQGVAGELFF.

V usage is TRBV7-6 and J usage is TRBJ2-1; D is perhaps TRBD1 (5 bases). Trimming cost V 2 bases and J 9 bases, with 17 bases left between them. Germline CDR1 reads SGHVS; CDR2 reads FNYEAQ. The CDR3 loop spans 15 amino acids. CDR3 sequence (DNA): TGTGCCAGCAGCTTATCATCAGGGTATATTGGTGAGCAGTTCTTC. Protein sequence: CASSLSSGYIGEQFF.

The genes are TRBV11-3 and TRBJ2-7; either TRBD1 or TRBD2 may supply D (5 bases each). The CDR3 totals 14 residues. Deletions cut 7 bases from V and 2 bases from J, with 15 bases between. CDR1 and CDR2 (germline): SGHNT, YENEEA. The CDR3 sequence: CASKTPGRTYEQYF. In DNA form, the CDR3 reads TGTGCCAGCAAAACTCCGGGACGGACCTACGAGCAGTACTTC. The entire variable domain, with the rest obtained from reference TRBV11-3 and TRBJ2-7, is as follows: EAGVVQSPRYKIIEKKQPVAFWCNPISGHNTLYWYLQNLGQGPELLIRYENEEAVDDSQLPKDRFSAERLKGVDSTLKIQPAELGDSAVYLCASKTPGRTYEQYFGPGTRLTVT.

The V and J genes are TRBV7-6 and TRBJ1-4, with a possible D match to TRBD1 (5 bases). Trimming took off 5 bases at V and 5 bases at J, with 15 bases between the two ends. Per germline, CDR1 SGHVS and CDR2 FNYEAQ. This CDR3 has 15 amino acids. CDR3 DNA: TGTGCCAGCAGCCGGGGCGGGGCTCAGAATGAAAAACTGTTTTTT. Translation gives CASSRGGAQNEKLFF. Variable domain in full (rest from reference TRBV7-6 and TRBJ1-4): GAGVSQSPRYKVTKRGQDVALRCDPISGHVSLYWYRQALGQGPEFLTYFNYEAQQDKSGLPNDRFSAERPEGSISTLTIQRTEQRDSAMYRCASSRGGAQNEKLFFGSGTQLSVL.

The chain is built from TRBV3-1 (or the pseudogene TRBV3-2) and TRBJ2-1; D not certain. Looked up from germline, CDR1 is LGHDT and CDR2 is YNNKEL (reference sequence). The CDR3 contains 12 residues. Trimming took off 4 bases at V and 12 bases at J, with 13 bases between the two ends. CDR3 nucleotide sequence: TGTGCCAGCAGCCCGGGTCCTCTATCGCAGTTCTTC. It specifies CASSPGPLSQFF.

V and J are TRBV19 and TRBJ2-1; a weak D match, TRBD2 (6 bases). CDR1 LNHDA and CDR2 SQIVND come from the germline V gene (reference sequence). The CDR3 is 14 residues long. Trimming removed 3 bases at V and 7 bases at J, with 13 bases between. The CDR3 reads CASSIRAGFNEQFF. DNA of the CDR3: TGTGCCAGTAGTATTCGAGCGGGTTTTAATGAGCAGTTCTTC.